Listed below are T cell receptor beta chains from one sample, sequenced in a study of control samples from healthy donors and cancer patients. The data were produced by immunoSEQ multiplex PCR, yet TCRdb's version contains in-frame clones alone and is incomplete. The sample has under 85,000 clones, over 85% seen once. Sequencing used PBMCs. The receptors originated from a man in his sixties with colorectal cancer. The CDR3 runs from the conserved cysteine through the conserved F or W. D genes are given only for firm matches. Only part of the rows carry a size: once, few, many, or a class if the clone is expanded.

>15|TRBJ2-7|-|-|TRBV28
CASSPRLGGAYEQYF
TGTGCCAGCAGTCCTCGGTTGGGCGGAGCCTACGAGCAGTACTTC
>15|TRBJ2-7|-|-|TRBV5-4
CASSPGRGAGYEQYF
TGTGCCAGCAGCCCTGGCAGGGGGGCGGGTTACGAGCAGTACTTC
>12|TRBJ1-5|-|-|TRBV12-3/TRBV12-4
CASSFSSQPQHF
TGTGCCAGCAGTTTCTCCAGTCAGCCCCAGCATTTT
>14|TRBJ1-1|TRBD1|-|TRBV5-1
CASSSLRGGTEAFF
TGCGCCAGCAGCTCGCTCAGGGGGGGCACTGAAGCTTTCTTT
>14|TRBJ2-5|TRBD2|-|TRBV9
CASSAGGYQETQYF
TGTGCCAGCAGCGCCGGGGGGTACCAAGAGACCCAGTACTTC
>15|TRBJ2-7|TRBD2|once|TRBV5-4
CASSSGLAGGYEQYF
TGTGCCAGCAGCTCAGGACTAGCGGGGGGTTACGAGCAGTACTTC
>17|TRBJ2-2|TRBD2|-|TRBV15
CATSRDLAGANTGELFF
TGTGCCACCAGCAGAGATCTCGCGGGGGCGAACACCGGGGAGCTGTTTTTT
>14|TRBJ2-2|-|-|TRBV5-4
CASSLADGRGELFF
TGTGCCAGCAGCTTGGCCGATGGGCGGGGGGAGCTGTTTTTT
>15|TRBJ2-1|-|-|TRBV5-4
CASSPGTAGNNEQFF
TGTGCCAGCAGTCCCGGGACAGCGGGAAACAATGAGCAGTTCTTC
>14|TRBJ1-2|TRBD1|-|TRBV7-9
CASSLAGGASGYTF
TGTGCCAGCAGCTTGGCAGGGGGTGCCTCTGGCTACACCTTC
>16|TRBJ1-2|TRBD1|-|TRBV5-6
CASSLSGTGGLYGYTF
TGTGCCAGCAGCTTGTCCGGGACAGGGGGCCTTTATGGCTACACCTTC
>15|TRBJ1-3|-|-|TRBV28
CASSSSTGAGNTIYF
-
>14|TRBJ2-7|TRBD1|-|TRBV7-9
CASSLHTGVREQYF
TGTGCCAGCAGCTTACACACAGGGGTACGCGAGCAGTACTTC
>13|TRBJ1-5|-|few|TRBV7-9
CASSSGAGQPQHF
TGTGCCAGCAGCTCTGGCGCGGGTCAGCCCCAGCATTTT
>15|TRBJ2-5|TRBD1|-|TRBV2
CASSEQGAPRETQYF
TGTGCCAGCAGTGAGCAGGGGGCACCGCGGGAGACCCAGTACTTC
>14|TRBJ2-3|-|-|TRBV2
CASKGWSGTDTQYF
TGTGCCAGCAAGGGATGGAGTGGAACAGATACGCAGTATTTT
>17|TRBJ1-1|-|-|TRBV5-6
CASSLKYPGLLGTEAFF
TGTGCCAGCAGCTTAAAGTACCCGGGACTCTTGGGCACTGAAGCTTTCTTT
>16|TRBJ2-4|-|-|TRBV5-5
CASSFHWQGQRYIQYF
TGTGCCAGCAGCTTCCATTGGCAGGGGCAAAGATACATTCAGTACTTC
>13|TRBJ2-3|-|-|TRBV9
CASSDLRPDTQYF
TGTGCCAGCAGTGACCTTCGGCCAGATACGCAGTATTTT
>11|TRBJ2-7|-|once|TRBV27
CARTGIDEQYF
TGTGCCAGAACAGGGATCGACGAGCAGTACTTC
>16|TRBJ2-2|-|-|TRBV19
CASSIDGARRSGELFF
TGTGCCAGTAGTATAGATGGCGCCCGACGATCCGGGGAGCTGTTTTTT
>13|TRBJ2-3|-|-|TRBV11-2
CASSRWGTDTQYF
TGTGCCAGCAGCCGATGGGGCACAGATACGCAGTATTTT
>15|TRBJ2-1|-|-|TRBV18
CASSPRGSLVDEQFF
TGTGCCAGCTCACCACGGGGGAGTCTTGTGGATGAGCAGTTCTTC
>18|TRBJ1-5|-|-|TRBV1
CTSSQVTARDTGNRPQHF
TGCACCAGCAGCCAAGTTACAGCCCGGGACACAGGCAATCGGCCCCAGCATTTT
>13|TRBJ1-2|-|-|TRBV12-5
CASGESGQYGYTF
TGTGCTAGTGGTGAATCCGGACAGTATGGCTACACCTTC
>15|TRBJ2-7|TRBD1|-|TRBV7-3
CASSSFDRGDVEQYF
TGTGCCAGCAGTTCTTTTGACAGGGGGGATGTCGAGCAGTACTTC
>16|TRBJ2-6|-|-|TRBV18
CASSPRVYSGANVLTF
TGTGCCAGCTCACCACGAGTTTACTCTGGGGCCAACGTCCTGACTTTC
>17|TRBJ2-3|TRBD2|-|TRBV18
CASSPKTSGGARDTQYF
TGTGCCAGCTCACCCAAGACTAGCGGGGGGGCTCGAGATACGCAGTATTTT
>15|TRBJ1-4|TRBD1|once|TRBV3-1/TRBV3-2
CASSPPGGFGEKLFF
TGTGCCAGCAGCCCACCAGGGGGCTTTGGTGAAAAACTGTTTTTT
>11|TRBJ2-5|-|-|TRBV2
CASRVFETQYF
TGTGCCAGCAGGGTCTTTGAGACCCAGTACTTC
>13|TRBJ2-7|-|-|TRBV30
CAWSGGLSYEQYF
TGTGCCTGGAGTGGGGGACTTTCCTACGAGCAGTACTTC
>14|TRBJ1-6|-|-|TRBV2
CASSEGGDNSPLHF
TGTGCCAGCAGTGAGGGCGGAGATAATTCACCCCTCCACTTT
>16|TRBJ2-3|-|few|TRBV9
CASSGRTGTSTDTQYF
TGTGCCAGCAGCGGCCGTACAGGGACTAGCACAGATACGCAGTATTTT